This entry lists 9 T cell receptor beta chains sequenced from one sample in a study of OX40 agonist ivuxolimab in advanced cancers. Data came from immunoSEQ multiplex PCR; TCRdb stores just in-frame clones and leaves some out. Here the sample spans about 38,000 clones, around 73% being singletons. The material was CD4+ or CD8+ T cells sorted from blood, obtained in a trial of the OX40 agonist ivuxolimab. The receptor set was obtained from an adult with an advanced solid tumor such as melanoma, head and neck, liver or kidney cancer.

The chain joins TRBV7-2 to TRBJ2-4; TRBD1 is a possible D gene (5 bases). The CDR3 is 14 amino acids. V lost 5 bases to trimming and J lost 3 bases, with 11 bases between them. Germline CDR1 SGHTA, CDR2 FQGNSA. The chain's CDR3 is CASSPKGLKNIQYF. CDR3 nucleotide sequence: TGTGCCAGCAGCCCGAAGGGGCTCAAAAACATTCAGTACTTC.

This chain uses TRBV10-3 with TRBJ2-1; the D is unclear. The CDR3 sequence is 14 residues long. Per germline, CDR1 ENHRY and CDR2 SYGVKD. The V and J ends lost 7 bases and 0 bases respectively, with 10 bases between them. Here the CDR3 reads CAINLGGSYNEQFF. The DNA of the CDR3 is TGTGCCATCAATCTGGGCGGCTCCTACAATGAGCAGTTCTTC.

The CDR3 DNA reads TGTGCCAGCAGCCCAGGGGGCGACTACAATGAGCAGTTCTTC. Encoded protein: CASSPGGDYNEQFF. J is TRBJ2-1 and V is TRBV9; 8 nucleotides align to TRBD1. The CDR3 length is 14 residues. V dropped 4 bases and J dropped 3; count of bases not matched to a gene: 3. Germline CDR1 is SGDLS and CDR2 is YYNGEE. Filled out from reference TRBV9 and TRBJ2-1, the complete variable domain reads DSGVTQTPKHLITATGQRVTLRCSPRSGDLSVYWYQQSLDQGLQFLIQYYNGEERAKGNILERFSAQQFPDLHSELNLSSLELGDSALYFCASSPGGDYNEQFFGPGTRLTVL.

The rearrangement links TRBV6-5 to TRBJ2-2; no firm D call. Germline lookup yields CDR1 MNHEY and CDR2 SVGAGI. V gave up 8 bases and J gave up 2 bases, with 6 bases separating them. The CDR3 loop spans 12 amino acids. The CDR3, as DNA: TGTGCCAGCCACAGCAACACCGGGGAGCTGTTTTTT. This sequence encodes CASHSNTGELFF.

V is TRBV9 and J is TRBJ2-1; a weak D match, TRBD1 (6 bases). CDR3 length: 14 amino acids. The germline V gene encodes CDR1 SGDLS and CDR2 YYNGEE. Trimming left V 2 bases short and J 5 bases short, with 11 bases between. The CDR3 region has the DNA TGTGCCAGCAGCGTGGGGGACAACAACAATGAGCAGTTCTTC. Translation gives CASSVGDNNNEQFF.

The chain uses TRBV29-1 and TRBJ2-2, with D uncertain. V was cut by 3 bases and J by 1 base, with 6 bases left in between. Germline loops: CDR1 SQVTM, CDR2 ANQGSEA. The CDR3 extends over 13 amino acids. The CDR3 sequence: CSVDPLNTGELFF. The CDR3 DNA is TGCAGCGTTGACCCCCTGAACACCGGGGAGCTGTTTTTT.

The rearrangement links TRBV7-9 to TRBJ1-3, with D maybe TRBD1 (5 bases). V lost 3 bases and J lost 3, with 21 bases in between. The CDR3 covers 18 residues. Germline lookup yields CDR1 SEHNR and CDR2 FQNEAQ (reference sequence). CDR3 sequence (DNA): TGTGCCAGCAGCTTCCCGACCGGGACCCAGGATTTTGGAAACACCATATATTTT. Protein sequence: CASSFPTGTQDFGNTIYF. The whole variable domain, filled in from reference TRBV7-9 and TRBJ1-3, reads DTGVSQNPRHKITKRGQNVTFRCDPISEHNRLYWYRQTLGQGPEFLTYFQNEAQLEKSRLLSDRFSAERPKGSFSTLEIQRTEQGDSAMYLCASSFPTGTQDFGNTIYFGEGSWLTVV.

The chain links TRBV18 to TRBJ2-1; D perhaps matches TRBD2 (5 bases). The CDR3 is made up of 15 amino acids. With 1 base removed from V and 5 bases from J, the gap between germline ends came to 12 bases. CDR1 KGHSH and CDR2 LQKENI come from the germline V gene. CDR3 in amino acids: CASSPRVGKDNEQFF. In DNA, the CDR3 is TGTGCCAGCTCACCACGAGTCGGGAAGGACAATGAGCAGTTCTTC.

V gene TRBV28 combines with J gene TRBJ1-5, with D perhaps matching TRBD1 (5 bases). The CDR3 consists of 19 residues. Trimming removed 7 bases at V and 2 bases at J, with 27 bases between. Germline CDR1 is MDHEN and CDR2 is SYDVKM. The CDR3 sequence: CASTNTGGIWQDRNQPQHF. CDR3 nucleotides: TGTGCCAGCACCAACACGGGGGGGATATGGCAGGATCGCAATCAGCCCCAGCATTTT.